Following are 13 T cell receptor beta chains from one sample sequenced in a study of breast tumors, draining lymph nodes, adjacent tissues. TCRdb fed the multiplex PCR reads into MiXCR, producing one record per CDR3 protein. The repertoire holds about 230,000 distinct CDR3 sequences, with approximately 29% as singletons. Axillary draining lymph nodes of breast cancer patients supplied the node samples. Sequencing was performed on axillary lymph node tissue. The receptors were sampled from a female donor with breast cancer. Some clones in this sample may be carry-over from other donors' samples.

This clonotype has ten or more counts. The chain carries TRBV19 and TRBJ2-3; tentatively, D is TRBD1 or TRBD2 (5 bases each). The CDR3 contains 15 residues. Germline V gene sequence: CDR1 LNHDA, CDR2 SQIVND (reference sequence). Trimming took off 5 bases at V and 2 bases at J, with 14 bases between the two ends. The CDR3 region is CASSVVVGTTDTQYF. The CDR3 coding sequence is TGTGCCAGTAGTGTCGTCGTGGGGACCACAGATACGCAGTATTTT.

This clonotype was seen ten or more times. V gene TRBV30 combines with J gene TRBJ2-4; 7 bases align to TRBD1. CDR3 size: 14 residues. Germline CDR1 is GTSNPN and CDR2 is SVGIG (reference sequence). J was trimmed by 2 bases and V by 2 bases; bases with no gene match: 3. The CDR3 reads CAWSYRGTKNIQYF. For the CDR3, the DNA is TGTGCCTGGAGTTACAGGGGTACCAAAAACATTCAGTACTTC.

In its sample, this clonotype was seen many times. This chain links TRBV6-1 with TRBJ1-5; TRBD1 matches at 7 bases. Trimming removed 5 bases from V and 7 bases from J; junction bases left unmatched: 11. The CDR3 runs 15 residues. CDR1 MNHNS and CDR2 SASEGT come from the germline V gene. The CDR3 here is CASSPPDRAGQPQHF. The CDR3, as DNA: TGTGCCAGCAGTCCTCCCGACAGGGCCGGACAGCCCCAGCATTTT.

J is TRBJ2-1 and V is TRBV6-4, with 8 bases fitting TRBD1. Germline V gene lookup returns CDR1 MRHNA and CDR2 SNTAGT. The CDR3 length is 13 residues. V trimming: 6 bases; J trimming: 5 bases; junction bases outside the gene matches: 3. The CDR3 protein is CASSQQGDNEQFF. The CDR3 nucleotides are TGTGCCAGCAGCCAACAGGGGGACAATGAGCAGTTCTTC.

This clonotype has only a few counts. This chain links TRBV25-1 with TRBJ1-1, with D possibly TRBD1 on 5 matching bases. V lost 3 bases and J 10 bases, leaving 12 bases between the germline ends. The length of the CDR3 is 12 residues. CDR1 MGHDK and CDR2 SYGVNS come from the germline V gene. In DNA form, the CDR3 reads TGTGCCAGCAGTGATGGGGGAAGGGTAGCTTTCTTT. Its protein product is CASSDGGRVAFF. Full variable domain (missing parts from reference TRBV25-1 and TRBJ1-1): EADIYQTPRYLVIGTGKKITLECSQTMGHDKMYWYQQDPGMELHLIHYSYGVNSTEKGDLSSESTVSRIRTEHFPLTLESARPSHTSQYLCASSDGGRVAFFGQGTRLTVV.

Details on this clonotype: Compared with germline, one end of the junction differs, possibly owing to a read error. The chain joins TRBV9 to TRBJ1-6, with D hard to call. Germline V gene data show CDR1 as SGDLS and CDR2 as YYNGEE. The CDR3 contains 17 residues. CDR3 bases: TGTGCCAGCAGTGTAGCCGGTCTGGCAGCGGTAAGGAGCGAGCAGTACTTT. Its protein product is CASSVAGLAAVRSEQYF.

This clonotype showed up many times. The chain carries TRBV10-3 and TRBJ2-7; 14 bases map to TRBD2. The CDR3 is made up of 15 amino acids. Unmatched junction bases numbered 6, after V lost 7 bases and J lost 4 bases. Germline CDR1 reads ENHRY; CDR2 reads SYGVKD. The CDR3 region is CAITEGTSGRYEQYF. The CDR3 bases are TGTGCCATCACCGAAGGGACTAGCGGGAGATACGAGCAGTACTTC.

The V and J genes are TRBV28 and TRBJ1-2; weak D call: TRBD1 (5 bases). CDR1 is MDHEN, CDR2 SYDVKM, per germline. The length of the CDR3 is 14 residues. V was clipped by 7 bases and J by 4 bases, with 16 bases between them. Here the CDR3 reads CASTHTQGGYGYTF. In DNA, the CDR3 is TGTGCCAGCACCCATACCCAGGGCGGCTATGGCTACACCTTC.

In its sample, this clonotype was seen many times. A much larger clone differs from this one at a single base, so this may be a read error. The CDR3, as DNA: TGCAGTGCAAGCGGGACAGGGGATCAAGCGACCCAGTACTTC. It translates to CSASGTGDQATQYF. The rearrangement links TRBV20-1 to TRBJ2-5; 10 bases fit TRBD1. The CDR3 covers 14 residues. CDR1 is DFQATT, CDR2 SNEGSKA, per germline (reference sequence).

This chain links TRBV6-1 with TRBJ2-7, with TRBD1 matching 7 bases. The CDR3 is 14 residues long. Trimming removed 5 bases from V and 6 bases from J; junction bases left unmatched: 10. Germline CDR1 MNHNS, CDR2 SASEGT. The CDR3 reads CASSLEGAMGEQYF. In nucleotides, the CDR3 is TGTGCCAGCAGTCTCGAGGGGGCGATGGGCGAGCAGTACTTC.

This clonotype was seen many times. The chain couples TRBV5-8 to TRBJ2-5; 8 nucleotides match TRBD1. This CDR3 has 16 amino acids. The ends lost 3 bases at V and 1 base at J; junction bases unmatched: 8. Germline CDR1 and CDR2: SGHTS and YDEGEE. This CDR3 reads CASSSGQGLGQETQYF. The CDR3 DNA follows: TGTGCCAGCAGCTCCGGACAGGGTCTTGGCCAAGAGACCCAGTACTTC.

There are many counts of this clonotype. CDR3 nucleotides: TGTGCCGGTACGGTGGAGAATTCACCCCTCCACTTT. Translating gives CAGTVENSPLHF. The chain is built from TRBV2 and TRBJ1-6; no firm D call. V gave up 11 bases and J gave up 7 bases, with 12 bases separating them. Germline lookup yields CDR1 SNHLY and CDR2 FYNNEI. This CDR3 comprises 12 residues.

The chain joins TRBV24-1 to TRBJ1-1, with D unresolved. This CDR3 has 13 amino acids. Between the trimmed V and J ends, which lost 1 base and 12 bases, there was a span of 14 bases. In germline, CDR1 is KGHDR, CDR2 SFDVKD. The CDR3 bases are TGTGCCACCAGTGATTTTAGAGGATCTAGGCCTTTCTTT. Residues: CATSDFRGSRPFF.